Listed below are T cell receptor beta chains from one sample, sequenced in a study of blood T cells in healthy people across ages. TCRdb reprocessed the 5' RACE reads via MiXCR and lists one record per CDR3 protein. Of approximately 1,700,000 distinct CDR3 sequences listed, about two fifths are singletons. Sequenced material: blood. These receptor sequences come from a human donor in good health. The CDR3 runs from the conserved cysteine through the conserved F or W. D genes are given only for firm matches. The size of a clone is reported for some rows only, either as once, few or many, or as a class for expanded clones.

v_call,cdr3_length,d_call,j_call,clone_size,cdr3_nt,cdr3_aa
TRBV12-3/TRBV12-4,14,NA,TRBJ1-1,NA,TGTGCCAGCAGTTTAATAAGGATGAACACTGAAGCTTTCTTT,CASSLIRMNTEAFF
TRBV5-1,15,NA,TRBJ2-1,NA,TGCGCCAGCAGCTTGAAAAGGAACCTTGACAATGAGCAGTTCTTC,CASSLKRNLDNEQFF
TRBV20-1,14,NA,TRBJ1-2,NA,TGCAGTGCTACTCAGGGGTCCCCCGTCTATGGCTACACCTTC,CSATQGSPVYGYTF
TRBV20-1,13,NA,TRBJ2-1,few,TGCAGCTTTATACGGAGCGGAAACAATGAGCAGTTCTTC,CSFIRSGNNEQFF
TRBV7-9,14,NA,TRBJ2-1,NA,TGTGCCAGCAGCTCCTGGGGGACCAACAATGAGCAGTTCTTC,CASSSWGTNNEQFF
TRBV6-1,15,NA,TRBJ2-5,NA,TGTGCCAGCAGTGAAAACCTCACAGGAGAAGAGACCCAGTACTTC,CASSENLTGEETQYF
TRBV19,16,NA,TRBJ2-3,once,TGTGCCAGTAGTATAGATCGGAGGGTTAGCACAGATACGCAGTATTTT,CASSIDRRVSTDTQYF
TRBV7-9,13,TRBD2,TRBJ2-5,NA,TGTGCCAGCAGCTTACGGGGGGACGGGACCCAGTACTTC,CASSLRGDGTQYF
TRBV29-1,13,TRBD1,TRBJ1-2,NA,TGCAGCGTATCAGGGGGGACTAACTATGGCTACACCTTC,CSVSGGTNYGYTF
TRBV20-1,15,TRBD2,TRBJ2-1,few,TGCAGTGCTATCCTTAGCGGGGTCCTCTCGGATGAGCAGTTCTTC,CSAILSGVLSDEQFF
TRBV7-2,15,TRBD2,TRBJ2-3,NA,TGTGCCAGCAGCCCCGGGACTAGCCTGGCAGATACGCAGTATTTT,CASSPGTSLADTQYF
TRBV7-2,13,NA,TRBJ1-3,NA,TGTGCCAGCAGAGAGGGAACTGGAAACACCATATATTTT,CASREGTGNTIYF
TRBV29-1,11,NA,TRBJ1-2,few,TGCAGCGTTGGCGGAAGCCATGGCTACACCTTC,CSVGGSHGYTF
TRBV13,15,TRBD1,TRBJ1-1,NA,TGTGCCAGCAGCTCCCGGGGACAGAGGAACACTGAAGCTTTCTTT,CASSSRGQRNTEAFF
TRBV6-6,14,TRBD2,TRBJ2-3,NA,TGTGCCAGCAGTTACAGCGGGATTGGGGATACGCAGTATTTT,CASSYSGIGDTQYF
TRBV7-7,13,NA,TRBJ2-5,NA,TGTGCTAGCAGCTTAGACTTGGATGAGACCCAGTACTTC,CASSLDLDETQYF
TRBV7-2,16,TRBD2,TRBJ2-5,few,TGTGCCAGCAGCCCCCGGTCTAGCGGGGGGGCGGAGACCCAGTACTTC,CASSPRSSGGAETQYF
TRBV10-3,19,NA,TRBJ1-5,NA,TGTGCCATCAGTGAGTCGAAGTTCGAGGGAATGGGGAGCAATCAGCCCCAGCATTTT,CAISESKFEGMGSNQPQHF
TRBV5-6,12,NA,TRBJ2-1,few,TGTGCCAGCAGCTTGGCCTTCGGGGGACAGTTCTTC,CASSLAFGGQFF
TRBV7-3,18,TRBD2,TRBJ2-1,NA,TGTGCCAGCAGCCTCAGGCCGGGACTACCTCTCGACTACAATGAGCAGTTCTTC,CASSLRPGLPLDYNEQFF
TRBV7-2,12,NA,TRBJ2-7,NA,TGTGCCACCGGCGGAGGGTTCAGCGAGCAGTACTTC,CATGGGFSEQYF
TRBV13,15,NA,TRBJ2-7,once,TGTGCCAGCACCCACTGGGGTAGTGGGACCTACGAGCAGTACTTC,CASTHWGSGTYEQYF
TRBV12-3/TRBV12-4,15,TRBD1,TRBJ2-7,few,TGTGCCAGCAGTCAAGGACAGGGAACTTACTACGAGCAGTACTTC,CASSQGQGTYYEQYF
TRBV6-1,13,TRBD2,TRBJ2-7,NA,TGTGCCAGCATCTTACGGGGGGAGGGCGAGCAGTACTTC,CASILRGEGEQYF
TRBV12-3/TRBV12-4,15,NA,TRBJ2-1,NA,TGTGCCAGCAGTTTCGGAAGGGATCGGTCCAATGAGCAGTTCTTC,CASSFGRDRSNEQFF
TRBV11-1,13,NA,TRBJ2-7,NA,TGTGCCGGCAGCTTCCCGACAGCCTACGAGCAGTACTTC,CAGSFPTAYEQYF
TRBV3-1,16,NA,TRBJ2-1,few,TGTGCCAGCAGCCAAGATTATGGTTTGGCAGTCAATGAGCAGTTCTTC,CASSQDYGLAVNEQFF
TRBV24-1,14,NA,TRBJ2-1,NA,TGTGCCACCAGTGCGGGGGAAATATCCAATGAGCAGTTCTTC,CATSAGEISNEQFF
TRBV7-8,12,TRBD1,TRBJ1-5,NA,TGTGCCAGCAGCCGCGACAGGGATAGACAGCATTTT,CASSRDRDRQHF
TRBV3-1,15,TRBD1,TRBJ1-2,NA,TGTGCCAGCAGCCAAGTTGGGACAGATAACTATGGCTACACCTTC,CASSQVGTDNYGYTF
TRBV6-1,22,TRBD1,TRBJ1-5,NA,TGTGCCAGCAGTGGCGACCTTACCTGGACAGGGGGCCGAACATGGGGCAATCAGCCCCAGCATTTT,CASSGDLTWTGGRTWGNQPQHF
TRBV4-3,15,NA,TRBJ1-4,NA,TGCGCCAGCAGCCAAGATCTAGGGACACCAGAAAGACTGTTTTTT,CASSQDLGTPERLFF